The 7 T cell receptor beta chains listed next were all sequenced from one sample in a study of cytomegalovirus exposure and HLA in healthy donors. Both 60 Vbeta primers and 13 Jbeta primers went into the PCR. Libraries were prepared by immunoSEQ multiplex PCR; TCRdb keeps only in-frame clonotypes and omits some of them. The top ten clones hold approximately 2.4% of a sample with more than 80,000 clones, roughly 74% of them seen once. The sequenced sample consisted of PBMCs. These TCRs come from a man in his forties in good health and CMV-seronegative.

A single count supports this clone. An end of the junction differs from the germline gene, which may be a read error. Other DNA variants within this sample encode the same CDR3. CDR3 protein: CASSLGGQGRLWNTEAFF. The CDR3 nucleotides read TGTGCCAGCAGCTTAGGCGGACAGGGGCGCCTCTGGAACACTGAGGCTTTCTTT. The chain recombines TRBV13 with TRBJ1-1; 9 bases align to TRBD1. This CDR3 spans 18 amino acids. Germline lookup yields CDR1 PRHDT and CDR2 FYEKMQ (reference sequence).

V and J are TRBV7-2 and TRBJ1-2; 7 bases map to TRBD1. With V trimmed by 5 bases and J by 3 bases, 6 bases remained unmatched. Germline CDR1 is SGHTA and CDR2 is FQGNSA. This CDR3 comprises 14 residues. This CDR3 reads CASSQGDRDYGYTF. The CDR3 coding sequence is TGTGCCAGCAGCCAGGGAGACAGGGACTATGGCTACACCTTC.

This sequence joins TRBV7-8 and TRBJ2-7, with 7 bases aligning to TRBD2. Germline assignment: CDR1 SGHVS and CDR2 FQNEAQ. With 1 base clipped from V and 6 bases from J, the junction kept 15 bases outside the gene matches. This CDR3 contains 17 residues. The DNA of the CDR3 is TGTGCCAGCAGCTTAGGATTTAGTGGCGGGGGATTAGCCGAGCAGTACTTC. Protein: CASSLGFSGGGLAEQYF.

The rearrangement joins TRBV10-2 to TRBJ2-6; the D gene is possibly TRBD2 (6 bases). Trimming removed 4 bases from V and 2 bases from J, with 9 bases in between. Germline V gene lookup returns CDR1 WSHSY and CDR2 SAAADI. This CDR3 region has 15 residues. This chain's CDR3 is CASSVGGAGANVLTF. CDR3 DNA: TGCGCCAGCAGTGTCGGGGGAGCTGGGGCCAACGTCCTGACTTTC.

V is TRBV5-8 and J is TRBJ2-5, with a possible D match to TRBD2 (6 bases). Germline V gives CDR1 SGHTS, CDR2 YDEGEE. CDR3 size: 13 residues. V was trimmed by 0 bases and J by 4 bases, leaving 7 bases between them. CDR3 loop: CASSLGRVETQYF. The CDR3 DNA follows: TGTGCCAGCAGCTTGGGGAGGGTAGAGACCCAGTACTTC.

Only a few counts were recorded for this clone. The chain recombines TRBV7-3 with TRBJ2-7, with a possible D match to TRBD2 (5 bases). The germline CDR1 and CDR2 sequences are SGHTA and FQGTGA. This CDR3 contains 13 residues. V lost 4 bases to trimming and J lost 6 bases, with 13 bases between them. The CDR3 bases are TGTGCCAGCAGCTCCAATCTCGGGGTCGAGCAGTACTTC. It specifies CASSSNLGVEQYF.

The V and J genes are TRBV19 and TRBJ2-5; the D gene is possibly TRBD2 (5 bases). This CDR3 is 15 amino acids long. The germline V and J ends were trimmed by 0 bases and 4 bases, with 12 bases remaining between them. Germline values: CDR1 LNHDA, CDR2 SQIVND (reference sequence). CDR3 coding DNA: TGTGCCAGTAGTATAGAAGCCCGAGGGAGAGAGACCCAGTACTTC. Encoded protein: CASSIEARGRETQYF.